This T cell receptor beta chain was captured in a study of blood T cell repertoires in COVID-19. Under the authors' procedure: Reference gene primer amplification gave nucleated cell count estimates. Some clones are missing from TCRdb's copy, which holds only in-frame ones; the method was immunoSEQ multiplex PCR. That table furnishes V, J and clone size, whereas the DNA furnished D and trimming. The sample comprises just over 90,000 clones, roughly 79% of which are singletons, and 16% rests with the top ten. Germline CDR1 SGHKS, CDR2 YYEKEE (reference sequence). After removal of 7 bases from V and 2 bases from J, the junction contained 5 bases not matched to a gene. This CDR3 has 13 residues. In its sample, this clone was seen a few times.

Material: peripheral blood. The chain recombines TRBV5-5 with TRBJ2-7; 8 bases agree with TRBD1. This sequence originates from a human donor in a cohort sampled during active COVID-19. CDR3 nucleotide sequence: TGTGCCAGCGGCGGGACAGGTGCCTACGAGCAGTACTTC. It is translated as CASGGTGAYEQYF.